This TCR beta chain was obtained from a study of cytomegalovirus exposure and HLA in healthy donors. About the study: An early release of data contained about 85 million unique TCRs, which came from HLA-typed donors. Study-wide results and limits: Analysis performed later found more than 15,000 TCR beta sequences associated with HLA alleles at 0.05 false discovery rate. In a later analysis, donors in an Asian-associated ancestry cluster reportedly had fewer N-insertions in productive TCRs than the cohort mean.

The germline CDR1 and CDR2 sequences are MDHEN and SYDVKM. V shed 3 bases and J 8 bases; nucleotides not matched to a gene: 9. The length of the CDR3 is 14 residues. PCR used 60 Vbeta primers and 13 Jbeta primers. Sequencing was performed with immunoSEQ multiplex PCR; in TCRdb, only in-frame clones are kept and a portion is missing. This sample has around 140,000 clones, with 70% to 80% found just once. In the case of this clone: Its antigen is currently unknown.

Material for sequencing was PBMCs. The clonotype comes from a woman between 55 and 75 years old in good health and CMV-seropositive. The chain combines TRBV28 with TRBJ1-2, with 7 bases that match TRBD1. CDR3 DNA sequence: TGTGCCAGCAGTTTTCGGCAGGGGGTGGGAGGCTACACCTTC. Translation gives CASSFRQGVGGYTF.